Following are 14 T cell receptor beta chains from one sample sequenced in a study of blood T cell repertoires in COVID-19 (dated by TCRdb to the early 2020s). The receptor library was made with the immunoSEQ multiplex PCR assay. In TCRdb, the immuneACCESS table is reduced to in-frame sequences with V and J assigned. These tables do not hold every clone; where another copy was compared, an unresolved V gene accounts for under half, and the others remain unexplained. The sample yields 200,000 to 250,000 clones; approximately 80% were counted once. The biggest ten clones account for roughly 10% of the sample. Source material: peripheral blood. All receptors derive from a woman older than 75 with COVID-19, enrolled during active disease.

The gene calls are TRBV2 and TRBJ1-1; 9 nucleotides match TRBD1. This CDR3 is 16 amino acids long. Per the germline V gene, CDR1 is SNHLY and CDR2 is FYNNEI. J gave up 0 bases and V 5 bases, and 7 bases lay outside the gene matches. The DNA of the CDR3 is TGTGCCAGCAGTACTACAGGGGGCGGGGTGAACACTGAAGCTTTCTTT. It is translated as CASSTTGGGVNTEAFF.

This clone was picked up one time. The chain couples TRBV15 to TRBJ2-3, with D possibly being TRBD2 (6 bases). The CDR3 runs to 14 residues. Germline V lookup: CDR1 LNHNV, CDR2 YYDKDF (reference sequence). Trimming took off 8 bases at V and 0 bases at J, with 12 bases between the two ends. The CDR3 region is CATGGALSTDTQYF. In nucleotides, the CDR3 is TGTGCCACCGGAGGGGCACTGAGCACAGATACGCAGTATTTT.

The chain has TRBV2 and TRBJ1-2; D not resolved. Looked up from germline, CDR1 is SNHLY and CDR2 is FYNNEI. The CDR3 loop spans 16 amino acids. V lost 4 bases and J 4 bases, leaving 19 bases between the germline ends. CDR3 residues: CASSADLRVRSYGYTF. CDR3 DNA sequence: TGTGCCAGCAGTGCCGATTTGAGGGTGAGAAGCTATGGCTACACCTTC.

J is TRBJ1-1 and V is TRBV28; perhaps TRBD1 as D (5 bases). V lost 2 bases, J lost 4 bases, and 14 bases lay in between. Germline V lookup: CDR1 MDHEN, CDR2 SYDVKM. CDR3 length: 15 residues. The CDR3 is CASSLGGRVGTEAFF. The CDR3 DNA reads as TGTGCCAGCAGTTTAGGCGGCAGGGTAGGCACTGAAGCTTTCTTT.

The CDR3 nucleotides read TGTGCCAGCAGCTTGGTGTGGACTAGCGGGGCCCGGGGAGATACGCAGTATTTT. Translating it yields CASSLVWTSGARGDTQYF. The chain carries TRBV5-8 and TRBJ2-3; 12 bases line up with TRBD2. The CDR3 is 18 residues long. V gave up 0 bases and J gave up 5 bases; unmatched junction bases: 10. Germline assignment: CDR1 SGHTS and CDR2 YDEGEE.

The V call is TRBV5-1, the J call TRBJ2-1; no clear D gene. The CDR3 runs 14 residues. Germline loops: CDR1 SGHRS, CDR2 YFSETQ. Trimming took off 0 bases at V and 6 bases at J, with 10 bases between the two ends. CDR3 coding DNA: TGCGCCAGCAGCTTGGTTTTAGCCTCCAATGAGCAGTTCTTC. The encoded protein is CASSLVLASNEQFF.

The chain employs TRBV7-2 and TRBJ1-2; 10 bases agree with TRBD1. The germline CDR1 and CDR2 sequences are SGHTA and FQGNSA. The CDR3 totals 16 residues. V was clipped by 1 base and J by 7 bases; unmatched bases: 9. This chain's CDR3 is CASSLGDRGSTFGYTF. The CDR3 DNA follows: TGTGCCAGCAGCTTAGGGGACAGGGGCTCAACTTTTGGCTACACCTTC. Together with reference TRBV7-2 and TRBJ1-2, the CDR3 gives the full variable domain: GAGVSQSPSNKVTEKGKDVELRCDPISGHTALYWYRQSLGQGLEFLIYFQGNSAPDKSGLPSDRFSAERTGGSVSTLTIQRTQQEDSAVYLCASSLGDRGSTFGYTFGSGTRLTVV.

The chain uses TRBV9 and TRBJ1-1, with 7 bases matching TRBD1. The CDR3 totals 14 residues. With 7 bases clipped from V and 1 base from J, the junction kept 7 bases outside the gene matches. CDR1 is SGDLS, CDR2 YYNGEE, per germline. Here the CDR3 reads CASPDRRGNTEAFF. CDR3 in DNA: TGTGCCAGCCCGGACAGGCGGGGGAACACTGAAGCTTTCTTT.

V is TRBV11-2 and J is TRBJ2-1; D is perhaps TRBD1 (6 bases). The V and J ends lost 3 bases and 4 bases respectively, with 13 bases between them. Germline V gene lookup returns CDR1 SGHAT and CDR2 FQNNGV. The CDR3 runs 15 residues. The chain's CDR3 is CASSFGQGLYNEQFF. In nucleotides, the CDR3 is TGTGCCAGCAGCTTTGGCCAGGGGCTATACAATGAGCAGTTCTTC.

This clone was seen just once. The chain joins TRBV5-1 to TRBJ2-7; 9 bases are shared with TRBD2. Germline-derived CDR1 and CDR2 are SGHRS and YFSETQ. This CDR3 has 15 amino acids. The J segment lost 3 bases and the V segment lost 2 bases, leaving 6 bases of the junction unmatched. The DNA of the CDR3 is TGCGCCAGCAGCTTAGGCGGGGGGGTAAACTACGAGCAGTACTTC. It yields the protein CASSLGGGVNYEQYF.

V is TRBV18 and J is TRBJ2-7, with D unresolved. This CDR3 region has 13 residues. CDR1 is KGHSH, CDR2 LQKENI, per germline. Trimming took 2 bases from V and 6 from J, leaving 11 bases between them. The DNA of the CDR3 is TGTGCCAGCTCACCAAGCCATACCCGCGAGCAGTACTTC. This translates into CASSPSHTREQYF.

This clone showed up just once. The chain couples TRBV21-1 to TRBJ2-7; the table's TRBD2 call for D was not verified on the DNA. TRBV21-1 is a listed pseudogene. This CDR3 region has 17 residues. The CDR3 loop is CASSNGREVRGGCEQYV. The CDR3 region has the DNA TGTGCCAGCAGCAACGGCAGGGAGGTGCGGGGGGGCTGCGAGCAGTACGTC.

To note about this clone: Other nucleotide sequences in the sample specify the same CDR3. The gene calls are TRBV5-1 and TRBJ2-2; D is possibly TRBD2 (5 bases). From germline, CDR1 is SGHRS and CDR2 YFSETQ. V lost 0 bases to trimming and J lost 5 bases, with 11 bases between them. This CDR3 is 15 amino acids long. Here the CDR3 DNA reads TGCGCCAGCAGCTTGGTGGGCAGAGGGACCGGGGAGCTGTTTTTT. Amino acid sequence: CASSLVGRGTGELFF.

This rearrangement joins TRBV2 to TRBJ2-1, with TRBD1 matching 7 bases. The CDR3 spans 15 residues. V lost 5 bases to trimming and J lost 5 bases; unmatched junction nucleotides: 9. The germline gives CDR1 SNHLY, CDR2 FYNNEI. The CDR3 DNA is TGTGCCAGCAGTCACGAGGGGACAGTAAACAATGAGCAGTTCTTC. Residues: CASSHEGTVNNEQFF.